A selection of T cell receptor beta chains follows, all from one sample in a study of control samples from healthy donors and cancer patients. Produced via immunoSEQ multiplex PCR; TCRdb's table is partial and in-frame only. The data hold about 140,000 clones, with approximately 94% observed a single time. Sequenced input: blood. These receptors all come from a man aged 40-55 years in good health. The CDR3 runs from the conserved cysteine through the conserved F or W. Where a row states a size, it is once, few, many or the class of an expanded clone; other rows omit it.

. TRBJ2-2 TRBV7-3 CASSLGGTGELFF
. TRBJ1-4 TRBV6-1 CASSEGGLNEKLFF
. TRBJ2-2 TRBV11-3 CASSLGQGNGELFF
. TRBJ1-2 TRBV6-5 CASSPSRTANYGYTF
. TRBJ2-2 TRBV27 CASSLFSGPNTGELFF
. TRBJ1-2 TRBV4-1 CASSTRDRDYGYTF
once TRBJ1-1 TRBV6-5 CASSSLAGTSEAFF
. TRBJ1-4 TRBV4-1 CASSQDPRGGEKLFF
. TRBJ2-7 TRBV2 CASSDVGIIGYEQYF
. TRBJ1-2 TRBV7-3 CASSLNTGTTYGYTF
. TRBJ2-5 TRBV5-1 CASRPGTGGETQYF
. TRBJ2-2 TRBV27 CASSFWYTGELFF
. TRBJ1-4 TRBV5-1 CASKPGPSATNEKLFF
. TRBJ1-3 TRBV5-1 CASSPGYSGNTIYF
. TRBJ1-1 TRBV18 CASSPTPDGEAFF
. TRBJ2-3 TRBV6-4 CASSAYFSLGSTDTQYF
. TRBJ2-1 TRBV5-1 CASSIGESGGEQFF
once TRBJ1-3 TRBV4-1 CASSQVGNTIYF
. TRBJ1-5 TRBV19 CASSKGRGQINQPQHF
. TRBJ2-7 TRBV3-1/TRBV3-2 CASSARLAGDEQYF
. TRBJ1-5 TRBV5-4 CASSLQGYNQPQHF
. TRBJ1-6 TRBV18 CASSPGNSPLHF
. TRBJ2-2 TRBV5-6 CASSLPGGASTGELFF
. TRBJ2-7 TRBV11-2 CASSPHRVEQYF
. TRBJ2-1 TRBV6-5 CASRVVAGINEQFF
. TRBJ1-5 TRBV12-3/TRBV12-4 CASSLGKDQPQHF
. TRBJ2-7 TRBV4-1 CASSQDRAGGVYEQYF
. TRBJ1-5 TRBV7-9 CASSLGHTRNQPQHF
. TRBJ2-3 TRBV9 CASSVAPGLAGGTDTQYF
. TRBJ2-5 TRBV9 CASSETSGSLETQYF